This entry concerns a single T cell receptor (beta chain). Its cognate antigen is unknown. CDR1 is MNHNS and CDR2 is SASEGT in the germline V gene. CDR3 length: 17 amino acids. Trimming pared 2 bases from V and 1 base from J, leaving 18 bases between. TCRdb recomputed calls from the RACE reads with MiXCR, one row per CDR3 protein. The repertoire holds roughly 120,000 distinct CDR3 sequences, with approximately 15% as singletons. The sample comes from a study of human T cells and chemical hapten exposure. General observations from the study: Sensitizing to DPC left TCRs with a frequency above 1 in 1000 unaltered.

Described time point: patch test 1, 2 weeks after DPC sensitization. Treatment reported: therapeutic diphenylcyclopropenone sensitization with weekly scalp DPC. The source material was whole blood, sampled in connection with sensitization to the hapten diphenylcyclopropenone (DPC). This clonotype was sampled from a man in his late teens or twenties with alopecia areata. Some clones in this sample may be carry-over from other donors' samples. The chain links TRBV6-1 to TRBJ2-7; the D gene is possibly TRBD2 (5 bases). The CDR3 DNA follows: TGTGCCAGCAGTGAACTTGAAACGGGATATCAGTCCTACGAGCAGTACTTC. Protein product: CASSELETGYQSYEQYF.